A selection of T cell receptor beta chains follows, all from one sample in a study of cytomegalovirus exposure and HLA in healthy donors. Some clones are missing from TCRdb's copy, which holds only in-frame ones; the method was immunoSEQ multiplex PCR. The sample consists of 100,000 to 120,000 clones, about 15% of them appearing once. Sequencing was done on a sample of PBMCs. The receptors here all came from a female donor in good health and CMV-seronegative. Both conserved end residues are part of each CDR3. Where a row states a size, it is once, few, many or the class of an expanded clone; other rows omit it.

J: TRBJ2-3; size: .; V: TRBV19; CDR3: CASSTTTDTDTQYF
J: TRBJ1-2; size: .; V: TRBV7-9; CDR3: CASSSHRKDYGYTF
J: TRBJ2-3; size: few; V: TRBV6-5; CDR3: CASEAAGASTDTQYF
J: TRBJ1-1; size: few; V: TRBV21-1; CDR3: CASSNDRAEHTEAFF
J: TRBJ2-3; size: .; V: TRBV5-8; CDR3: CASSPRRAPSTDTQYF
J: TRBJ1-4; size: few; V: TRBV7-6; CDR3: CASSSPGQGKEKLFF
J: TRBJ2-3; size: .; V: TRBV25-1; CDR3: CASSEWQGGTDTQYF
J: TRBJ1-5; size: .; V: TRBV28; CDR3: CASSPWLEEGKQPQHF
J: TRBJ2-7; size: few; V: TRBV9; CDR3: CASSVSPDRGEQYF
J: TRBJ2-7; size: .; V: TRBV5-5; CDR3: CASSFSPYEQYF
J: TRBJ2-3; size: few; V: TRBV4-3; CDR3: CASSQDRLALDTQYF
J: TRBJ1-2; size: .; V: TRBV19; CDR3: CASANQVTGDGYTF
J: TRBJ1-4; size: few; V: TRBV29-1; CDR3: CSVEGQGSNEKLFF
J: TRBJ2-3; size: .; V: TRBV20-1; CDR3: CSARAGAPEYF
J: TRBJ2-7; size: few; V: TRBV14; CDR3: CASSQPLSRGPYEQYF
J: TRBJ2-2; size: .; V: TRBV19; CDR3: CASRTGVINTGELFF
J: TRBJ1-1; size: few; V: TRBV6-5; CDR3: CASSYALGVTEAFF
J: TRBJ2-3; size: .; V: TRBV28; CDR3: CASSPPGGRSTDTQYF
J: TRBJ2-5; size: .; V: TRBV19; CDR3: CASSMSYRGGQETQYF
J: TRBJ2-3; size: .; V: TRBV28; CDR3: CASSWGGQAIGEYF
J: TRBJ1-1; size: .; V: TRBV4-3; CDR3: CASSQDSGGTEAFF
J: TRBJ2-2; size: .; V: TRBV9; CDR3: CASSVGTGSTGELFF
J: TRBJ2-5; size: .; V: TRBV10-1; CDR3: CASSDISQETQYF
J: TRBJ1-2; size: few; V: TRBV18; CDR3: CASSPEEGRGYTF
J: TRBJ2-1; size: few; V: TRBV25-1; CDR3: CASSDNFEGARDDPQFF
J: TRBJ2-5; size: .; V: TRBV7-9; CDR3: CASSARGGRGETQYF
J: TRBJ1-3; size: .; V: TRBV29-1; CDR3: CSVEVNARRYF
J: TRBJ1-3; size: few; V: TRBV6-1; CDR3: CASSAADRASGNTIYF
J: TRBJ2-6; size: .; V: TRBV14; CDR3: CASSPATGANVLTF
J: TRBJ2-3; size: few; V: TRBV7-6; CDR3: CASSSAGVTDTQYF
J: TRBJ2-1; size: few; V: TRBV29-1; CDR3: CSVEEGGSYNEQFF
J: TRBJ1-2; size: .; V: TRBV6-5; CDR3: CASSPTDSYGYTF
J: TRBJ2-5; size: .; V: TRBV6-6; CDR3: CASSYDYRETQYF
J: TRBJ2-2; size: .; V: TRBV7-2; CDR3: CASSLRRGHTGELFF
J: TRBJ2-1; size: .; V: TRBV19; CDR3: CASSISGNIGEQFF
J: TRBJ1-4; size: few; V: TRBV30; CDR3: CAGDRFNEKLFF
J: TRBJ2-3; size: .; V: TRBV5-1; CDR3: CASSSRTSGAQYF
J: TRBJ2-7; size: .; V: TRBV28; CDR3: CASSFVGRSYEQYF
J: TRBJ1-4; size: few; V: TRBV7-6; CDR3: CASSLTGGLGTNEKLFF
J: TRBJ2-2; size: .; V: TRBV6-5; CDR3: CASSYLGSGSTGELFF
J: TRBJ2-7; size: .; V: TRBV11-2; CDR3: CASSLTGTHEQYF
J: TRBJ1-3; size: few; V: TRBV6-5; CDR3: CASSYQVGGIGNTIYF
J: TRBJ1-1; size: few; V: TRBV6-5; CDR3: CASSSTGDKAFF
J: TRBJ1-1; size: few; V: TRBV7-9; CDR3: CASSRPPRGGVMNTEAFF
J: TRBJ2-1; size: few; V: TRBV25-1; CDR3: CASSEIGGGEDEQFF